This is a list of T cell receptor beta chains from one sample in a study of CD8 T cells in ankylosing spondylitis. From the 5' RACE reads, TCRdb called clonotypes with MiXCR, one entry per CDR3 protein. The top ten hold approximately 38% of the sample, which has 17,000 or so distinct CDR3 sequences, under 8.5% seen once. The sequenced sample consisted of blood. Receptor source: a male donor with ankylosing spondylitis or in good health (not recorded which). Each CDR3 is given with its conserved first and last residue. A D gene is named only where the DNA matches it firmly. Some rows have no size entry. The others give once, few or many, or a class for an expanded clone.

j_gene | len | abundance | v_gene | d_gene | CDR3nt | CDR3aa
TRBJ1-1 | 12 | many | TRBV20-1 | . | TGCAGTGCTAGTCCTAGAGGTGACCGGGCTTTCTTT | CSASPRGDRAFF
TRBJ2-3 | 15 | many | TRBV20-1 | TRBD2 | TGCAGTGCTAGCGGACTAGTGGGGCAATTGGATACGCAGTATTTT | CSASGLVGQLDTQYF
TRBJ2-1 | 14 | . | TRBV28 | . | TGTGCCAGCAGTCAGGGTATTGGGAGGAATGAGCAGTTCTTC | CASSQGIGRNEQFF
TRBJ2-7 | 15 | many | TRBV7-2 | . | TGTGCCAGCAGCTTAGAGATGGCTGGGATAGGCGAGCAGTACTTC | CASSLEMAGIGEQYF
TRBJ1-5 | 13 | many | TRBV12-3/TRBV12-4 | . | TGTGCCAGCAGATCGGACAGCTATCAGCCCCAGCATTTT | CASRSDSYQPQHF
TRBJ2-1 | 12 | many | TRBV12-3/TRBV12-4 | . | TGTGCCAGCACCAACAGGGCGAATGAGCAGTTCTTC | CASTNRANEQFF
TRBJ2-3 | 15 | few | TRBV6-1 | TRBD2 | TGTGCCAGCAGCACTAGCGGGAGTATTCGAGATACGCAGTATTTT | CASSTSGSIRDTQYF
TRBJ2-4 | 14 | many | TRBV20-1 | . | TGCAGTGCTAGGAGAGAAAACTCCTACAACATTCAGTACTTC | CSARRENSYNIQYF
TRBJ1-2 | 13 | once | TRBV7-9 | . | TGTGCCAGCAGCTTAAGCCGGATCTATGGCTACACCTTC | CASSLSRIYGYTF
TRBJ2-2 | 15 | many | TRBV28 | TRBD2 | TGTGCCAGCAGTTTTGACGGAGAGCGGGAGGGGGAGCTGTTTTTT | CASSFDGEREGELFF
TRBJ2-2 | 14 | . | TRBV20-1 | . | TGCAGTGCTAGAGAGCGAGAGAACACCGGGGAGCTGTTTTTT | CSARERENTGELFF
TRBJ2-5 | 16 | many | TRBV7-2 | TRBD1 | TGTGCCAGCAGCTTAGCGCCGGGACAGGGACAAGAGACCCAGTACTTC | CASSLAPGQGQETQYF
TRBJ1-1 | 14 | many | TRBV19 | . | TGTGCCAGTAGACACCACGGGGCCGACACTGAAGCTTTCTTT | CASRHHGADTEAFF
TRBJ2-2 | 13 | . | TRBV19 | . | TGTGCCAGTAGTTCATATACTGCCGGGGAGCTGTTTTTT | CASSSYTAGELFF
TRBJ2-3 | 15 | many | TRBV20-1 | TRBD2 | TGCAGTGAAGCGGGGGGTATACCGGGCACAGATACGCAGTATTTT | CSEAGGIPGTDTQYF
TRBJ1-1 | 14 | many | TRBV3-1 | . | TGTGCCAGCCGTGCTTCGAGCTCGAACACTGAAGCTTTCTTT | CASRASSSNTEAFF
TRBJ1-4 | 15 | . | TRBV25-1 | . | TGTGCCAGCAGTGATAGGGGTGCAACTAATGAAAAACTGTTTTTT | CASSDRGATNEKLFF
TRBJ1-4 | 16 | . | TRBV2 | . | TGTGCCAGCAGTGAAGCGTTAGACGGGGTTAGACAAAAACTGTTTTTT | CASSEALDGVRQKLFF